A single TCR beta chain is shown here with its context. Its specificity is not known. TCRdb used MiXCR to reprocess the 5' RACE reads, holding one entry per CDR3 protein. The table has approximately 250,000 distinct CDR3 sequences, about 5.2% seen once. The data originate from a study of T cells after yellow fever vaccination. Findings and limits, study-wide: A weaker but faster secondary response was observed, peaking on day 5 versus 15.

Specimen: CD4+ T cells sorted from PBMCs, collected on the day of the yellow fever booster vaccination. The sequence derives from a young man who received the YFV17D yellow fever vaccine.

CDR3 protein: CASSQTGIEETQYF. For the CDR3, the DNA is TGTGCCAGCAGCCAGACAGGGATTGAGGAGACCCAGTACTTC. This sequence joins TRBV11-2 and TRBJ2-5; 7 nucleotides line up with TRBD1. Germline V CDR1 and CDR2: SGHAT, FQNNGV. This CDR3 is built from 14 residues. After removal of 5 bases from V and 5 bases from J, the junction contained 8 bases not matched to a gene. Filled out from reference TRBV11-2 and TRBJ2-5, the complete variable domain reads EAGVAQSPRYKIIEKRQSVAFWCNPISGHATLYWYQQILGQGPKLLIQFQNNGVVDDSQLPKDRFSAERLKGVDSTLKIQPAKLEDSAVYLCASSQTGIEETQYFGPGTRLLVL.